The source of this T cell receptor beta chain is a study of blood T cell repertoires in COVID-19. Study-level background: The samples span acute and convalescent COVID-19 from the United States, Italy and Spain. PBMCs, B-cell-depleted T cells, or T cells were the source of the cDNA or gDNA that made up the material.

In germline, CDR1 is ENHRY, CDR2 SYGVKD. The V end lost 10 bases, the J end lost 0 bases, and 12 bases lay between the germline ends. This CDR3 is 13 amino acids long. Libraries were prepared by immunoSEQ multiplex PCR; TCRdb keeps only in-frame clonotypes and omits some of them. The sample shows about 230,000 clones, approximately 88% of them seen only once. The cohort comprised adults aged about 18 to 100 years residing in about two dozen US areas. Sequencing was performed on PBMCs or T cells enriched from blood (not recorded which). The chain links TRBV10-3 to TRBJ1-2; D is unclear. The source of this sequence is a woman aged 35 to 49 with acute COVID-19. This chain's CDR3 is CANKPGANYGYTF. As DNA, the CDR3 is TGTGCCAACAAGCCAGGCGCTAACTATGGCTACACCTTC.